This T cell receptor beta chain appears in the sequencing data of a study of T cell repertoires in cytomegalovirus infection. About the study: Based on public TCR beta signatures, there were indications of CMV infection and of a matching HLA type.

V gave up 3 bases and J gave up 5 bases; unmatched junction bases: 7. The CDR3 runs 15 residues. Germline assignment: CDR1 SGHRS and CDR2 YFSETQ. Each CDR3 protein is one row after TCRdb ran MiXCR on the reads. The profile shows 500,000 or so distinct CDR3 sequences, 16% of them singletons. The sequence was obtained from a human donor in good health (CMV status not recorded). Some clones in this sample may be carry-over from other donors' samples. The chain is built from TRBV5-1 and TRBJ2-1; TRBD1 agrees at 8 bases. Sequencing was done on a sample of CD8+ T cells from PBMCs. The CDR3 region is CASSSTGDYNNEQFF. The CDR3 region has the DNA TGCGCCAGCAGCTCGACAGGGGATTACAACAATGAGCAGTTCTTC.